This T cell receptor (beta chain) comes out of a study of response to subunit inactivated influenza vaccine. Study-wide results and caveats: Few new T cells, the authors suggested, are recruited by each seasonal influenza vaccination.

The CDR3 runs 17 residues. V was cut by 3 bases and J by 6 bases, with 21 bases left in between. Germline V gives CDR1 LGHDT, CDR2 YNNKEL (reference sequence). MiXCR was run by TCRdb on the RT-PCR reads, yielding one entry per CDR3 protein. The repertoire holds 650,000 to 800,000 distinct CDR3 sequences, more than 11% seen once, with 6% to 8% in the top ten. The sample holds a few counts of this clonotype. The antigen is undetermined. This receptor was taken from a man in his fifties who received an inactivated influenza vaccine. The chain uses TRBV3-1 and TRBJ1-5; D is unresolved. Source: PBMCs from blood, taken around 14 days before vaccination. The CDR3 region has the DNA TGTGCCAGCAGCCACTCTGCAGAAGTAGGGATTATTCAGCCCCAGCATTTT. It specifies CASSHSAEVGIIQPQHF.